This TCR beta chain was retrieved from a study of PD-1 blockade in classical Hodgkin lymphoma. Broader study findings: Researchers reported that CD4+ TCR diversity, though not CD8+, rose significantly by C4D1.

The assay was immunoSEQ multiplex PCR, and TCRdb's table has in-frame clones only and misses some. The data hold roughly 81,000 clones, with approximately 91% observed a single time. On this clone: The antigen is unknown.

This CDR3 region has 12 residues. CDR1 and CDR2 from the germline V gene are LNHDA and SQIVND (reference sequence). V lost 3 bases and J 5 bases, leaving 7 bases between the germline ends. Relapse was seen in all patients after autologous stem cell transplantation, and brentuximab vedotin exposure was variable. Each best response was a complete response, a partial response or progressive disease. The V call is TRBV19, the J call TRBJ2-5; TRBD2 is a possible D gene (6 bases). The material sequenced was peripheral blood mononuclear cells (PBMCs), taken before the second cycle of nivolumab. The receptor was isolated from a human donor with classical Hodgkin lymphoma. The CDR3 region has the DNA TGTGCCAGTAGTATCCGGGGGGAGACCCAGTACTTC. Translating gives CASSIRGETQYF.